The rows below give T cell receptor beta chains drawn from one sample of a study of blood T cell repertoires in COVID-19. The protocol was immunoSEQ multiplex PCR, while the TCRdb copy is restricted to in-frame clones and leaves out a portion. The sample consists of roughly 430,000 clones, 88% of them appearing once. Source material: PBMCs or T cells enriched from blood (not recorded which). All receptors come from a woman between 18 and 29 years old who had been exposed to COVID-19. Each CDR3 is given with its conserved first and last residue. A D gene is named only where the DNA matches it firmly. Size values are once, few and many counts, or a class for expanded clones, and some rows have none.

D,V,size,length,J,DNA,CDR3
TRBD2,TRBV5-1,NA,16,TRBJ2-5,TGCGCCAGCAGCTACGAGGCGGGGGGGCCAGGAGAGACCCAGTACTTC,CASSYEAGGPGETQYF
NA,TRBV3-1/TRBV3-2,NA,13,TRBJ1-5,TGTGCCAGCAGCCATAGCCAAAATCAGCCCCAGCATTTT,CASSHSQNQPQHF
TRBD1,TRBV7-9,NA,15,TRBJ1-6,TGTGCCAGCAGCATTCCGGGACAGGGGGTTTCACCCCTCCACTTT,CASSIPGQGVSPLHF
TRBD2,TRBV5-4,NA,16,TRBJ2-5,TGTGCCAGCAGCTCCGAGACTAGCGGGAGGGCCGAGACCCAGTACTTC,CASSSETSGRAETQYF
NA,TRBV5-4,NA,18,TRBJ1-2,TGTGCCAGCAGCTTCGAAAGACACGGGGGGAATGCTAACTATGGCTACACCTTC,CASSFERHGGNANYGYTF
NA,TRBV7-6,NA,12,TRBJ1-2,TGTGCCAGCAGCTCCAGTTACTATGGCTACACCTTC,CASSSSYYGYTF
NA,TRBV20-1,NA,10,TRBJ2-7,TGCAGTGCCGTAGAGAGCGAGCAGTACTTC,CSAVESEQYF
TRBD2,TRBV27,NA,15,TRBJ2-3,TGTGCCAGCAGTTTAGGCGCGGGGGGGGGAGATACGCAGTATTTT,CASSLGAGGGDTQYF
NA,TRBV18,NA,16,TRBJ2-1,TGTGCCAGCTCACCACTCTGGGGGAGGTCATACAATGAGCAGTTCTTC,CASSPLWGRSYNEQFF
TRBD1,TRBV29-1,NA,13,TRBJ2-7,TGCAGCGTTGAACCGGGACAGGCGAAAGAGCAGTACTTC,CSVEPGQAKEQYF
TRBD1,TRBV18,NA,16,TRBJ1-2,TGTGCCAGCTCACCACCCGCGGGACAGGGGGTCTATGGCTACACCTTC,CASSPPAGQGVYGYTF
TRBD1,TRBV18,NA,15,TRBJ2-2,TGTGCCAGCTCACCACAACAGGGGGACACCGGGGAGCTGTTTTTT,CASSPQQGDTGELFF
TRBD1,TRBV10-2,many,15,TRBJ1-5,TGCGCCAGCAGGCGAGGACAGGCCCCGAATCAGCCCCAGCATTTT,CASRRGQAPNQPQHF
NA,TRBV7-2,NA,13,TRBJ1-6,TGTGCCAGCAGCTTAGGGGCAGTCTCACCCCTCCACTTT,CASSLGAVSPLHF
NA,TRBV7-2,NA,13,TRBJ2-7,TGTGCCAGCAGCCCATTCAGGGCCCACGAGCAGTACTTC,CASSPFRAHEQYF